The 12 T cell receptor beta chains below all came from one sample that was sequenced in a study of control samples from healthy donors and cancer patients. The data were produced by immunoSEQ multiplex PCR, yet TCRdb's version contains in-frame clones alone and is incomplete. The table has 120,000 or so clones, around 92% seen once. The specimen was PBMCs. All receptors derive from an older man with head and neck cancer.

This chain uses TRBV5-1 with TRBJ1-1, with D unresolved. V lost 0 bases to trimming and J lost 0 bases, with 12 bases between them. The CDR3 totals 16 residues. Germline loops: CDR1 SGHRS, CDR2 YFSETQ. CDR3 DNA: TGCGCCAGCAGCTTGGAGGTCAGGACTTTGAACACTGAAGCTTTCTTT. It yields the protein CASSLEVRTLNTEAFF.

The chain recombines TRBV6-5 with TRBJ1-5; D gene uncertain. The germline V and J ends were trimmed by 2 bases and 1 base, with 9 bases remaining between them. From germline, CDR1 is MNHEY and CDR2 SVGAGI. This CDR3 contains 15 residues. The CDR3 spells CASSYRLGSNQPQHF. The DNA of the CDR3 is TGTGCCAGCAGTTACAGGCTCGGGAGCAATCAGCCCCAGCATTTT.

V usage is TRBV5-1 and J usage is TRBJ1-1, with D perhaps TRBD1 (6 bases). CDR3 length: 16 residues. V lost 3 bases and J 1 base, leaving 16 bases between the germline ends. Germline CDR1 and CDR2: SGHRS and YFSETQ. The CDR3 sequence: CASSYGPGQPNTEAFF. In nucleotides, the CDR3 is TGCGCCAGCAGCTATGGACCGGGACAACCGAACACTGAAGCTTTCTTT.

The chain combines TRBV7-2 with TRBJ1-1; D remains unclear. Germline V gene lookup returns CDR1 SGHTA and CDR2 FQGNSA. The V end lost 3 bases, the J end lost 1 base, and 9 bases lay between the germline ends. This CDR3 region has 14 residues. The CDR3 spells CASSFKAGNTEAFF. The CDR3 nucleotides are TGTGCCAGCAGCTTTAAGGCGGGGAACACTGAAGCTTTCTTT.

This sequence joins TRBV30 and TRBJ1-1; D unclear. Trimming pared 2 bases from V and 0 bases from J, leaving 13 bases between. The germline V gene encodes CDR1 GTSNPN and CDR2 SVGIG (reference sequence). This CDR3 is built from 15 residues. DNA for the CDR3: TGTGCCTGGAGTTCGGCAGGATTTATGAACACTGAAGCTTTCTTT. This encodes CAWSSAGFMNTEAFF. The variable domain in full, completed from reference TRBV30 and TRBJ1-1, reads SQTIHQWPATLVQPVGSPLSLECTVEGTSNPNLYWYRQAAGRGLQLLFYSVGIGQISSEVPQNLSASRPQDRQFILSSKKLLLSDSGFYLCAWSSAGFMNTEAFFGQGTRLTVV.

This chain connects TRBV4-1 to TRBJ1-6, with a tentative D call TRBD1 (6 bases). The CDR3 extends over 17 amino acids. From germline, CDR1 is MGHRA and CDR2 YSYEKL. V lost 6 bases and J 7 bases, leaving 22 bases between the germline ends. CDR3 bases: TGCGCCAGCAGACGGGGACACCCAAGGGCCCAAAATTCACCCCTCCACTTT. Its protein product is CASRRGHPRAQNSPLHF.

J is TRBJ2-1 and V is TRBV19, with 9 nucleotides matching TRBD1. The trim removed 11 bases at V and 8 bases at J, leaving 7 bases unmatched. Germline assignment: CDR1 LNHDA and CDR2 SQIVND (reference sequence). The CDR3 loop spans 12 amino acids. The CDR3, as DNA: TGTGCCTCCGGGACAGGGTTCGATGAGCAGTTCTTC. Translation gives CASGTGFDEQFF.

The J gene is TRBJ1-4, the V gene TRBV5-8; no clear D gene. Germline lookup yields CDR1 SGHTS and CDR2 YDEGEE. V lost 0 bases to trimming and J lost 8 bases, with 5 bases between them. This CDR3 has 12 amino acids. The CDR3 bases are TGTGCCAGCAGCTTGGCCGGGGAAAAACTGTTTTTT. This translates into CASSLAGEKLFF.

The chain uses TRBV19 and TRBJ2-3; 7 nucleotides align to TRBD1. The length of the CDR3 is 15 residues. V lost 5 bases and J lost 5; bases outside the gene matches: 10. The germline gives CDR1 LNHDA, CDR2 SQIVND (reference sequence). CDR3 sequence: CASSPQQGWEDTQYF. CDR3 nucleotides: TGTGCCAGTAGTCCTCAACAGGGGTGGGAAGATACGCAGTATTTT.

This chain connects TRBV19 to TRBJ1-4; D is unresolved. CDR3 length equals 14 residues. V was cut by 3 bases and J by 5 bases, with 10 bases left in between. Per the germline V gene, CDR1 is LNHDA and CDR2 is SQIVND (reference sequence). CDR3 DNA sequence: TGTGCCAGTAGTATCCCCGTGGGCAATGAAAAACTGTTTTTT. Translating gives CASSIPVGNEKLFF.

The rearrangement joins TRBV11-2 to TRBJ2-7; maybe TRBD1 (5 bases). Trimming took 1 base from V and 0 from J, leaving 13 bases between them. This CDR3 has 16 residues. CDR1 is SGHAT and CDR2 is FQNNGV in the germline V gene. The CDR3 region is CASSLVSGSSSYEQYF. CDR3 sequence (DNA): TGTGCCAGCAGCTTAGTATCAGGGTCAAGCTCCTACGAGCAGTACTTC.

The chain links TRBV19 to TRBJ1-2; D might be TRBD1 (6 bases). The CDR3 has 12 amino acids. Germline V gene lookup returns CDR1 LNHDA and CDR2 SQIVND (reference sequence). V gave up 5 bases and J gave up 5 bases, with 9 bases separating them. CDR3 coding DNA: TGTGCCAGTAGTTCGACAGGTTATGGCTACACCTTC. Translating it yields CASSSTGYGYTF.